The 12 T cell receptor beta chains below all came from one sample that was sequenced in a study of cytomegalovirus exposure and HLA in healthy donors. The study ran its PCR with 60 Vbeta and 13 Jbeta primers. Measured with immunoSEQ multiplex PCR; TCRdb has only the in-frame clones, and not every one. The profile shows some 160,000 clones, roughly 85% of them singletons. The sample comprised PBMCs. All receptors come from a woman aged 25 to 39 in good health and CMV-seronegative.

The rearrangement joins TRBV6-1 to TRBJ2-1, with 11 bases fitting TRBD1. V trimming: 4 bases; J trimming: 4 bases; junction bases outside the gene matches: 9. This CDR3 is 17 amino acids long. CDR1 and CDR2 from the germline V gene are MNHNS and SASEGT. The CDR3 protein is CASSGGRGDRGYNEQFF. The CDR3 region has the DNA TGTGCCAGCAGTGGCGGGAGGGGGGACAGGGGGTACAATGAGCAGTTCTTC.

The V and J genes are TRBV6-5 and TRBJ1-4; 10 bases agree with TRBD1. In germline, CDR1 is MNHEY, CDR2 SVGAGI. The CDR3 is 16 residues long. V shed 4 bases and J 5 bases; nucleotides not matched to a gene: 7. The CDR3 is CASSSAPGQGNEKLFF. CDR3 coding DNA: TGTGCCAGCAGTTCCGCCCCGGGACAGGGGAATGAAAAACTGTTTTTT.

CDR3 protein: CASRPGQSYTEAFF. CDR3 DNA sequence: TGTGCCAGCAGACCGGGACAGAGCTACACTGAAGCTTTCTTT. The chain uses TRBV6-5 and TRBJ1-1; 7 bases agree with TRBD1. Germline values: CDR1 MNHEY, CDR2 SVGAGI. The CDR3 has 14 residues. V lost 6 bases, J lost 3 bases, and 7 bases stayed unmatched.

The gene calls are TRBV6-6 and TRBJ1-2; 10 bases agree with TRBD1. This CDR3 has 16 residues. With 2 bases clipped from V and 8 bases from J, the junction kept 11 bases outside the gene matches. Germline V gene sequence: CDR1 MNHNY, CDR2 SVGAGI (reference sequence). The CDR3 DNA reads as TGTGCCAGCAGTTACCACAGGGACAGGGGTTTGATCGGCTACACCTTC. It specifies CASSYHRDRGLIGYTF.

The V and J genes are TRBV4-2 and TRBJ1-5; the D gene is possibly TRBD1 (6 bases). The germline V gene encodes CDR1 LGHNA and CDR2 YNFKEQ. This CDR3 contains 18 residues. The V end was cut by 0 bases, the J end by 4 bases, with 19 bases between. The CDR3 spells CASSQDVQGWNSNQPQHF. DNA of the CDR3: TGTGCCAGCAGCCAAGATGTACAGGGTTGGAACTCGAATCAGCCCCAGCATTTT.

This clone has only one observation. The genes are TRBV19 and TRBJ1-2; D is unresolved. Germline loops: CDR1 LNHDA, CDR2 SQIVND (reference sequence). CDR3 length: 13 amino acids. V was pared by 0 bases and J by 7 bases, with 9 bases between. Written as DNA, the CDR3 is TGTGCCAGTAGTATAGACCTTTCCCTTGGCTACACCTTC. Protein: CASSIDLSLGYTF.

The rearrangement joins TRBV5-1 to TRBJ1-4; no definite D call. The germline gives CDR1 SGHRS, CDR2 YFSETQ. This CDR3 has 14 residues. With 2 bases removed from V and 5 bases from J, the gap between germline ends came to 10 bases. The CDR3 sequence is CASSFGSSNEKLFF. CDR3 DNA sequence: TGCGCCAGCAGCTTCGGCAGTAGCAATGAAAAACTGTTTTTT.

About this clone: Other DNA sequences in the same sample also yield this CDR3. V gene TRBV6-4 combines with J gene TRBJ1-1; D is perhaps TRBD1 (5 bases). The V gene's germline CDR1 is MRHNA and CDR2 SNTAGT. Trimming stripped 6 bases from V and 1 base from J, with 9 bases between. This CDR3 contains 13 residues. The CDR3 sequence: CASSVQGNTEAFF. CDR3 DNA: TGTGCCAGCAGCGTCCAGGGGAACACTGAAGCTTTCTTT.

The chain couples TRBV6-1 to TRBJ2-3; 7 bases map to TRBD1. Germline V gene sequence: CDR1 MNHNS, CDR2 SASEGT. The CDR3 sequence is 15 residues long. With V trimmed by 5 bases and J by 1 base, 6 bases remained unmatched. CDR3 nucleotides: TGTGCCAGCAGTCTCAGGGGGACGCGCACAGATACGCAGTATTTT. This gives the protein CASSLRGTRTDTQYF.

Comment on this clone: The same CDR3 is also encoded by other DNA sequences in this sample. V is TRBV5-1 and J is TRBJ1-5; 8 nucleotides match TRBD1. The CDR3 sequence is 14 residues long. V lost 4 bases, J lost 7 bases, and 7 bases stayed unmatched. Germline V gene lookup returns CDR1 SGHRS and CDR2 YFSETQ. This CDR3 reads CASSPGQGGQPQHF. The CDR3, as DNA: TGCGCCAGCAGCCCAGGACAGGGCGGACAGCCCCAGCATTTT.

This sequence joins TRBV28 and TRBJ1-1; D not certain. Between the trimmed V and J ends, which lost 1 base and 1 base, there was a span of 7 bases. Germline values: CDR1 MDHEN, CDR2 SYDVKM. The CDR3 covers 14 residues. CDR3 loop: CASSLSGGNTEAFF. DNA for the CDR3: TGTGCCAGCAGTTTATCTGGAGGGAACACTGAAGCTTTCTTT. The variable domain in full, with the rest retrieved from reference TRBV28 and TRBJ1-1, is DVKVTQSSRYLVKRTGEKVFLECVQDMDHENMFWYRQDPGLGLRLIYFSYDVKMKEKGDIPEGYSVSREKKERFSLILESASTNQTSMYLCASSLSGGNTEAFFGQGTRLTVV.

V and J are TRBV6-5 and TRBJ2-1, with 8 bases aligning to TRBD2. V trimming: 3 bases; J trimming: 10 bases; junction bases outside the gene matches: 8. Germline values: CDR1 MNHEY, CDR2 SVGAGI. The CDR3 length is 14 residues. The CDR3 DNA is TGTGCCAGCAGTTATAGGAAAGCGGGGGAAGAGCAGTTCTTC. The encoded protein is CASSYRKAGEEQFF.